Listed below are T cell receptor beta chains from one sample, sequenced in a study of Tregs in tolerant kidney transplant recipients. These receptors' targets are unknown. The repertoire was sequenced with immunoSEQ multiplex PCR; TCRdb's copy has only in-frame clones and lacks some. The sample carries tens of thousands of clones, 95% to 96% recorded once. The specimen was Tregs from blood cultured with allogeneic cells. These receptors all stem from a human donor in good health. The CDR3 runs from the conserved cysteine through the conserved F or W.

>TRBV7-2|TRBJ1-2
CASSPDRWPLDYGYTF
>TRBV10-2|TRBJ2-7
CASSRGTVYEQYF
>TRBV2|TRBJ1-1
CASSEGYRATEAFF
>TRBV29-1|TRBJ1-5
CSVSDGYSNQPQHF
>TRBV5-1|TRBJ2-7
CASSLGTAGEQYF
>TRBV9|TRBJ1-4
CASSVGPFNEKLFF
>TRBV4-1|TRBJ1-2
CASSLSQVTVQSGYTF
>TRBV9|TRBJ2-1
CASSRYRDGGTYNEQFF
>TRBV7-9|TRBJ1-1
CASSPYRGRDTEAFF
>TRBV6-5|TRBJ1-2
CASSSPGQGNYGYTF
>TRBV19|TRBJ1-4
CASSIRSHRGPPTNEKLFF
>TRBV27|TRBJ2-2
CASSLSSLGLAGTGELFF
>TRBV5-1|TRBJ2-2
CASSLGGLRNTGELFF
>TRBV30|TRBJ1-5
CACEQGHDQPQHF
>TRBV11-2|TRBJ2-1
CASSDRTGLAGEYNEQFF
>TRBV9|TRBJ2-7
CASSVGLSYEQYF
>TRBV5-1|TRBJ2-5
CASSLSGEEAETQYF
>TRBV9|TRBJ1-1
CASSVGGQNTEAFF
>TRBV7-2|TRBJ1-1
CASSSRRWRENTEAFF
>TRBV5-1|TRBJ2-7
CASSLGGEQYF
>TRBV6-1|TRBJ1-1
CASSFTRGGVQAFF
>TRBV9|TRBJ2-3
CASSVAQTVQSTDTQYF
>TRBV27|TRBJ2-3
CASSPGTGSTDTQYF
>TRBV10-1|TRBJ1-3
CASSASGGAGNTIYF
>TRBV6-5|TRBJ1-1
CASSSQGALMNTEAFF
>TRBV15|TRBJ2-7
CATSSPDRAYEQYF
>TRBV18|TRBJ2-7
CASSPLPRGSYEQYF
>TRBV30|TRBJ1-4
CAWSVGKLGGEKLFF
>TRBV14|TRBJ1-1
CASSQQINTEAFF
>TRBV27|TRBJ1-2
CASSSGATYGYTF
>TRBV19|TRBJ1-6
CASSRDRGINSPLHF
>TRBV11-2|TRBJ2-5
CASSPSRGGGTQYF
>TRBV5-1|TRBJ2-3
CASSIQTATDTQYF
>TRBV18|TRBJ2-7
CASSPGTGAYEQYF
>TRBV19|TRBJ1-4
CASSTLRRLTNEKLFF
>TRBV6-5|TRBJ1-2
CASSYKGILYGYTF
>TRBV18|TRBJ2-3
CASSPSGDTQYF
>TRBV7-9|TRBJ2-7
CASSLRRTGAVSYEQYF
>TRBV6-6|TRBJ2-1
CASSTSRREQFF
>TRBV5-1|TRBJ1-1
CASSDQGVNTEAFF
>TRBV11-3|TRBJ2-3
CASSLVSGTQYF
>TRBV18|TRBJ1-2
CASSLRGGNYGYTF
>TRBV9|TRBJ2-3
CASSVASTDTQYF
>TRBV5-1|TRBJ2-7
CASSRGTSGITYEQYF
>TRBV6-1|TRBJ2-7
CASRTGFSYEQYF
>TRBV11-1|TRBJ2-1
CASSLEGTSGGVGEQFF
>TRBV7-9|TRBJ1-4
CASTPGIEKLFF
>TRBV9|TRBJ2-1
CASSVQSSYNEQFF
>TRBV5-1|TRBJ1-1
CASSLPGMNTEAFF
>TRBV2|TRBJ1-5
CASSGQENQPQHF
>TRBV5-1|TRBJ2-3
CASSLGASTDTQYF
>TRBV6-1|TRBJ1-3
CASSAFVERPRYF
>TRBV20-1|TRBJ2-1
CSARGPNEQFF
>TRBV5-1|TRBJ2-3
CASSSPQGGTDTQYF
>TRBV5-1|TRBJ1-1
CASSLLQMNTEAFF